The 24 T cell receptor beta chains reported below all come from one sample, sequenced in a study of identical twins. One entry per CDR3 protein, called by TCRdb with MiXCR from the 5' RACE reads. The sample has approximately 620,000 distinct CDR3 sequences, under 9% seen once; the top ten hold 0.85% to 1%. This sample also appeared in a second study, on yellow fever vaccine responses in identical twins.

The sample taken for sequencing was PBMCs. Every receptor here comes from a woman in her late teens or twenties in good health.

This clonotype appeared a few times. This chain joins TRBV28 and TRBJ2-7, with 10 nucleotides matching TRBD2. CDR1 and CDR2 (germline): MDHEN, SYDVKM. V was pared by 1 base and J by 0 bases, with 15 bases of the junction left unmatched. The CDR3 is 20 residues long. CDR3 sequence reads: CASSLFLRSSSGGSSYEQYF. In nucleotides, the CDR3 is TGTGCCAGCAGTTTATTTCTTCGGTCGTCTAGCGGGGGCAGCTCCTACGAGCAGTACTTC.

The V and J genes are TRBV12-5 and TRBJ1-2; a possible D gene is TRBD1 (5 bases). Germline V gives CDR1 LGHNT, CDR2 FRNRAP. This CDR3 region has 15 residues. This CDR3 is CALGGRMIPNYGYTF. CDR3 DNA sequence: TGTGCCCTGGGGGGACGGATGATCCCTAACTATGGCTACACCTTC.

The chain couples TRBV29-1 to TRBJ2-7; a possible D gene is TRBD2 (5 bases). CDR3 length: 13 residues. Germline CDR1 reads SQVTM; CDR2 reads ANQGSEA. Trimming left V 6 bases short and J 2 bases short, with 14 bases between. The CDR3 DNA reads as TGCAGCGTAGAGGGAGCAACACCCTACGAGCAGTACTTC. Protein: CSVEGATPYEQYF.

This clonotype was counted ten times or more. This chain connects TRBV7-6 to TRBJ2-6; D unclear. Per germline, CDR1 SGHVS and CDR2 FNYEAQ. The length of the CDR3 is 15 residues. V lost 3 bases and J 3 bases, leaving 9 bases between the germline ends. CDR3 coding DNA: TGTGCCAGCAGCTTTTTCCACGGTGGGGCCAACGTCCTGACTTTC. Translating gives CASSFFHGGANVLTF.

This clonotype was seen a few times. The chain employs TRBV28 and TRBJ2-7; 7 bases agree with TRBD1. Germline CDR1 MDHEN, CDR2 SYDVKM. With V trimmed by 3 bases and J by 4 bases, 6 bases remained unmatched. The CDR3 has 14 residues. The CDR3 region is CASSLLQGEYEQYF. DNA of the CDR3: TGTGCCAGCAGTTTGTTGCAGGGGGAATACGAGCAGTACTTC.

This clonotype was counted at least ten times. The chain is built from TRBV24-1 and TRBJ2-5; a possible D gene is TRBD1 (6 bases). Germline V lookup: CDR1 KGHDR, CDR2 SFDVKD. V was cut by 4 bases and J by 3 bases, with 11 bases left in between. The CDR3 is 14 residues long. CDR3 in DNA: TGTGCCACCAGTGACCGTGGACAGAAAGAGACCCAGTACTTC. It yields the protein CATSDRGQKETQYF.

The chain uses TRBV28 and TRBJ2-7; no reliable D call. The CDR3 extends over 16 amino acids. CDR1 is MDHEN, CDR2 SYDVKM, per germline. Trimming cost V 5 bases and J 3 bases, with 20 bases left between them. CDR3 protein: CASSLLHKGWIYEQYF. CDR3 nucleotide sequence: TGTGCCAGCAGTCTGCTCCATAAGGGTTGGATCTACGAGCAGTACTTC.

The rearrangement uses TRBV4-2 and TRBJ1-2, with 11 bases matching TRBD1. Germline-derived CDR1 and CDR2 are LGHNA and YNFKEQ. The junction had 19 bases not matched to a gene; V was cut back by 4 bases and J by 6 bases. This CDR3 contains 19 residues. The CDR3 region has the DNA TGTGCCAGCAGCCTAACTCGCCTCCCGGGACAGGGGGATCACAATGGCTACACCTTC. Amino acids: CASSLTRLPGQGDHNGYTF.

This clonotype came up a few times. The chain has TRBV3-1 and TRBJ2-1; possible D gene TRBD2, 6 bases. With 6 bases removed from V and 5 bases from J, the gap between germline ends came to 17 bases. CDR3 length equals 15 residues. Per the germline V gene, CDR1 is LGHDT and CDR2 is YNNKEL (reference sequence). The CDR3 here is CASRWGTSGDNEQFF. The CDR3 DNA reads TGTGCCAGCAGATGGGGGACTTCGGGGGACAATGAGCAGTTCTTC.

The chain has TRBV20-1 and TRBJ2-2, with 7 bases fitting TRBD2. This CDR3 is built from 14 residues. V shed 6 bases and J 5 bases; nucleotides not matched to a gene: 9. The germline V gene has CDR1 DFQATT and CDR2 SNEGSKA (reference sequence). The CDR3 sequence is CSAPRAGATGELFF. CDR3 bases: TGCAGTGCCCCTCGGGCGGGAGCTACCGGGGAGCTGTTTTTT.

This clonotype was counted only a few times. A junction end diverges from the germline sequence, so it may reflect a read error. The gene calls are TRBV7-7 and TRBJ2-7; no clear D gene. From germline, CDR1 is SSHAT and CDR2 FNYEAQ (reference sequence). The CDR3 extends over 13 amino acids. The chain's CDR3 is CASSSYPGYEQYF. CDR3 nucleotide sequence: TGTGCTAGCAGCTCTTACCCCGGCTACGAGCAGTACTTC.

There are many counts of this clonotype. The chain joins TRBV10-3 to TRBJ2-7; either TRBD1 or TRBD2 may supply D (5 bases each). The CDR3 consists of 17 residues. V was cut by 4 bases and J by 4 bases, with 23 bases left in between. Germline lookup yields CDR1 ENHRY and CDR2 SYGVKD. The CDR3 here is CAISGDEGRTQFYEQYF. The CDR3 DNA is TGTGCCATCAGTGGGGACGAAGGACGGACGCAGTTTTACGAGCAGTACTTC.

The chain links TRBV6-5 to TRBJ2-7, with TRBD2 matching over 8 bases. J gave up 1 base and V 2 bases, and 10 bases lay outside the gene matches. Germline V gives CDR1 MNHEY, CDR2 SVGAGI. CDR3 length: 17 amino acids. The CDR3 reads CASSYGSGGADSYEQYF. DNA for the CDR3: TGTGCCAGCAGTTACGGGTCGGGAGGGGCCGATTCCTACGAGCAGTACTTC.

The sample holds many counts of this clonotype. The chain carries TRBV6-1 and TRBJ2-4, with a weak D call TRBD2 (7 bases). Germline-derived CDR1 and CDR2 are MNHNS and SASEGT. This CDR3 comprises 14 residues. The ends were cut back, 6 bases at V and 1 base at J, with 10 bases in the middle. The DNA for the CDR3 is TGTGCCAGCAGGGGGGGGGGCGCCAAAAACATTCAGTACTTC. It is translated as CASRGGGAKNIQYF.

This chain connects TRBV5-1 to TRBJ1-1, with a weak D call TRBD1 (5 bases). CDR1 is SGHRS, CDR2 YFSETQ, per germline. The CDR3 totals 17 residues. V lost 1 base and J lost 7, with 23 bases in between. The CDR3 reads CASSLTGRAKETGEAFF. CDR3 bases: TGCGCCAGCAGCTTGACAGGTAGGGCAAAAGAAACGGGTGAAGCTTTCTTT.

This clonotype showed up just a few times. V gene TRBV9 combines with J gene TRBJ2-7; maybe TRBD1 (6 bases). The germline V and J ends were trimmed by 4 bases and 3 bases, with 14 bases remaining between them. Germline V lookup: CDR1 SGDLS, CDR2 YYNGEE. This CDR3 comprises 14 residues. CDR3 region: CASSFEGGDYEQYF. CDR3 nucleotide sequence: TGTGCCAGCAGCTTCGAAGGGGGAGACTACGAGCAGTACTTC.

V is TRBV29-1 and J is TRBJ2-3; 8 positions match TRBD1. V gave up 2 bases and J gave up 9 bases; unmatched junction bases: 4. The germline V gene encodes CDR1 SQVTM and CDR2 ANQGSEA. The CDR3 runs 12 residues. This CDR3 reads CSVEWTGNTQYF. DNA of the CDR3: TGCAGCGTTGAATGGACAGGGAACACGCAGTATTTT.

Comments on this clonotype: A single base separates this from a much larger clone, so it may be a read error. The J gene is TRBJ2-1, the V gene TRBV12-3 or TRBV12-4; D ambiguous. The V and J ends lost 1 base and 0 bases respectively, with 10 bases between them. The CDR3 has 16 amino acids. CDR3 loop: CASSLERINSYNEQFF. The DNA of the CDR3 is TGTGCCAGCAGTTTAGAGCGTATCAACTCCTACAATGAGCAGTTCTTC.

This chain joins TRBV4-2 and TRBJ2-2; TRBD2 matches 10 bases. This CDR3 region has 18 residues. Germline-derived CDR1 and CDR2 are LGHNA and YNFKEQ. J lost 5 bases, V lost 0 bases, and 9 bases had no gene match. CDR3 sequence: CASSQEGLAGARTGELFF. The DNA of the CDR3 is TGTGCCAGCAGCCAAGAGGGGCTAGCGGGGGCGCGGACCGGGGAGCTGTTTTTT.

The sample holds a few counts of this clonotype. The rearrangement uses TRBV6-2 or TRBV6-3 and TRBJ1-2, with 8 positions matching TRBD1. Germline V lookup: CDR1 MNHEY, CDR2 SVGEGT. With V trimmed by 0 bases and J by 6 bases, 9 bases remained unmatched. CDR3 length equals 16 residues. The CDR3 loop reads CASSYSTARGLDGYTF. DNA of the CDR3: TGTGCCAGCAGTTACTCGACGGCCAGGGGGCTGGATGGCTACACCTTC.

Only a few counts were recorded for this clonotype. The V gene is TRBV4-1, the J gene TRBJ2-1, with D perhaps matching TRBD2 (6 bases). Trimming shortened V by 4 bases and J by 10 bases, and 20 bases separated the two germline ends. The germline gives CDR1 MGHRA, CDR2 YSYEKL. The length of the CDR3 is 15 residues. As DNA, the CDR3 is TGCGCCAGCAGCCTGAGCGGGCTCCCCAATAGGGAGCAGTTCTTC. It encodes CASSLSGLPNREQFF.

This clonotype was counted many times. The chain combines TRBV29-1 with TRBJ2-2; TRBD2 aligns across 11 bases. The ends lost 7 bases at V and 4 bases at J; junction bases unmatched: 5. This CDR3 spans 14 amino acids. Germline V gives CDR1 SQVTM, CDR2 ANQGSEA. The CDR3 reads CSAILAGGTGELFF. The CDR3 DNA is TGCAGCGCCATTCTAGCGGGAGGCACCGGGGAGCTGTTTTTT.

This clonotype appeared a few times. This chain links TRBV27 with TRBJ2-1; D ambiguous. Looked up from germline, CDR1 is MNHEY and CDR2 is SMNVEV (reference sequence). The CDR3 length is 13 residues. V was clipped by 5 bases and J by 6 bases, with 11 bases between them. The CDR3 DNA reads TGTGCCAGCAGTCCCCAATATCGCAATGAGCAGTTCTTC. Protein: CASSPQYRNEQFF.

This clonotype was detected a few times. This sequence joins TRBV20-1 and TRBJ1-5; a weak D match, TRBD1 (6 bases). The CDR3 length is 14 residues. From germline, CDR1 is DFQATT and CDR2 SNEGSKA (reference sequence). Trimming removed 6 bases at V and 5 bases at J, with 17 bases between. The CDR3 reads CSARRDKRYQPQHF. The CDR3 DNA is TGCAGTGCCCGGAGGGACAAAAGGTATCAGCCCCAGCATTTT.